Below are 28 T cell receptor beta chains sequenced from a single sample in a study of T cell changes during pregnancy in multiple sclerosis. Sequenced by immunoSEQ multiplex PCR; TCRdb stores in-frame clones only, minus some. The sample carries under 90,000 clones, around nine tenths recorded once. The source material was peripheral blood, sampled after pregnancy. The receptors derive from a female donor in good health, enrolled as a control in a pregnancy study.

The V gene is TRBV5-4, the J gene TRBJ2-1, with a possible D match to TRBD1 (5 bases). Trimming stripped 4 bases from V and 0 bases from J, with 14 bases between. The CDR3 has 16 amino acids. Per the germline V gene, CDR1 is SGHNT and CDR2 is YYREEE (reference sequence). CDR3 bases: TGTGCCAGCAGCCCCCAGGGCCCTAGCTCCTACAATGAGCAGTTCTTC. It yields the protein CASSPQGPSSYNEQFF.

The genes are TRBV4-1 and TRBJ2-2; D call uncertain. The CDR3 is 16 residues long. CDR1 is MGHRA and CDR2 is YSYEKL in the germline V gene. The V end lost 1 base, the J end lost 1 base, and 10 bases lay between the germline ends. CDR3 DNA sequence: TGCGCCAGCAGCCAAGCCCCGGTGGTGAACACCGGGGAGCTGTTTTTT. Protein sequence: CASSQAPVVNTGELFF.

The rearrangement links TRBV15 to TRBJ1-2; D call uncertain. Looked up from germline, CDR1 is LNHNV and CDR2 is YYDKDF (reference sequence). This CDR3 comprises 14 residues. Trimming took 0 bases from V and 4 from J, leaving 9 bases between them. The CDR3 region has the DNA TGTGCCACCAGCAGAGATCAGTCCTTCTATGGCTACACCTTC. It specifies CATSRDQSFYGYTF.

The CDR3 sequence is CASSISRGPNTEAFF. The CDR3 nucleotides read TGTGCCAGCAGTATCTCGAGGGGGCCGAACACTGAAGCTTTCTTT. J is TRBJ1-1 and V is TRBV27, with TRBD1 identical over 7 bases. The CDR3 spans 15 residues. CDR1 and CDR2 (germline): MNHEY, SMNVEV (reference sequence). V was pared by 5 bases and J by 1 base, with 7 bases of the junction left unmatched.

This rearrangement joins TRBV2 to TRBJ1-6; D may be TRBD1 (6 bases). Per the germline V gene, CDR1 is SNHLY and CDR2 is FYNNEI. V was clipped by 1 base and J by 10 bases, with 14 bases between them. The CDR3 is made up of 15 amino acids. The CDR3 sequence: CASSEVSGQRSPLHF. The CDR3 DNA sequence: TGTGCCAGCAGTGAAGTCTCCGGACAGCGCTCACCCCTCCACTTT.

The chain couples TRBV2 to TRBJ2-5; TRBD2 matches at 10 bases. Trimming took 4 bases from V and 2 from J; bases not matched to a gene: 4. This CDR3 has 15 amino acids. Germline-derived CDR1 and CDR2 are SNHLY and FYNNEI. DNA of the CDR3: TGTGCCAGCAGTGCTCCTAGCGGGGGACAAGAGACCCAGTACTTC. Translating gives CASSAPSGGQETQYF. Together with reference TRBV2 and TRBJ2-5, the CDR3 gives the full variable domain: EPEVTQTPSHQVTQMGQEVILRCVPISNHLYFYWYRQILGQKVEFLVSFYNNEISEKSEIFDDQFSVERPDGSNFTLKIRSTKLEDSAMYFCASSAPSGGQETQYFGPGTRLLVL.

The chain joins TRBV4-1 to TRBJ1-2; weak D call: TRBD1 (6 bases). This CDR3 contains 12 residues. The ends were cut back, 8 bases at V and 3 bases at J, with 10 bases in the middle. Per the germline V gene, CDR1 is MGHRA and CDR2 is YSYEKL. CDR3 DNA sequence: TGCGCCAGCCAAGGGACACACTATGGCTACACCTTC. Translated, it gives CASQGTHYGYTF.

The V call is TRBV6-5, the J call TRBJ1-3, with 11 positions matching TRBD1. The junction had 8 bases not matched to a gene; V was cut back by 6 bases and J by 7 bases. The CDR3 has 15 residues. Germline CDR1 is MNHEY and CDR2 is SVGAGI. CDR3 coding DNA: TGTGCCAGCAGCCCATGGACAGGGGGCATTAACACCATATATTTT. Protein product: CASSPWTGGINTIYF.

The chain links TRBV28 to TRBJ2-6; D is perhaps TRBD1 (6 bases). The V end was cut by 4 bases, the J end by 1 base, with 11 bases between. The CDR3 has 16 residues. The germline CDR1 and CDR2 sequences are MDHEN and SYDVKM. CDR3 in DNA: TGTGCCAGCAGTTGGACAGCCGGATCTGGGGCCAACGTCCTGACTTTC. Residues: CASSWTAGSGANVLTF.

The chain is built from TRBV28 and TRBJ2-1; 15 nucleotides agree with TRBD2. Looked up from germline, CDR1 is MDHEN and CDR2 is SYDVKM. Losses at the gene ends were 8 bases for V and 3 bases for J; bases not matched to a gene: 5. The CDR3 runs to 16 residues. The CDR3 region has the DNA TGTGCCAGCGAGGGACTAGCGGGGGGCGGCTACAATGAGCAGTTCTTC. This codes for CASEGLAGGGYNEQFF. Combining the CDR3 with reference TRBV28 and TRBJ2-1 gives the whole variable domain DVKVTQSSRYLVKRTGEKVFLECVQDMDHENMFWYRQDPGLGLRLIYFSYDVKMKEKGDIPEGYSVSREKKERFSLILESASTNQTSMYLCASEGLAGGGYNEQFFGPGTRLTVL.

This chain connects TRBV9 to TRBJ2-3; D uncertain. The germline V gene has CDR1 SGDLS and CDR2 YYNGEE. The V gene lost 4 bases and the J gene lost 3 bases, with 3 bases spanning the gap. The CDR3 is 11 amino acids. The DNA for the CDR3 is TGTGCCAGCAGCTCTACAGATACGCAGTATTTT. It specifies CASSSTDTQYF.

The rearrangement links TRBV9 to TRBJ2-3, with 10 bases matching TRBD1. With V trimmed by 4 bases and J by 3 bases, 5 bases remained unmatched. CDR3 length: 15 residues. The V gene's germline CDR1 is SGDLS and CDR2 YYNGEE. CDR3 residues: CASSFRQGATDTQYF. DNA of the CDR3: TGTGCCAGCAGCTTTCGACAGGGGGCAACAGATACGCAGTATTTT.

The CDR3 region is CAIGYRGSDEQFF. Here the CDR3 DNA reads TGTGCCATTGGATACAGGGGGAGCGATGAGCAGTTCTTC. This chain connects TRBV10-3 to TRBJ2-1, with 8 bases that match TRBD1. The CDR3 has 13 residues. Germline values: CDR1 ENHRY, CDR2 SYGVKD. Trimming took 9 bases from V and 8 from J; bases not matched to a gene: 9.

The chain combines TRBV6-5 with TRBJ1-2; 7 bases line up with TRBD1. The CDR3 contains 14 residues. From germline, CDR1 is MNHEY and CDR2 SVGAGI. The ends lost 3 bases at V and 0 bases at J; junction bases unmatched: 1. The CDR3 DNA is TGTGCCAGCAGTTATCAGGGGGCTAACTATGGCTACACCTTC. Protein sequence: CASSYQGANYGYTF.

The V gene is TRBV27, the J gene TRBJ2-3, with TRBD2 matching 13 bases. Looked up from germline, CDR1 is MNHEY and CDR2 is SMNVEV (reference sequence). With V trimmed by 2 bases and J by 5 bases, 7 bases remained unmatched. The CDR3 has 17 amino acids. The CDR3 DNA sequence: TGTGCCAGCAGTTTAACACTAGCGGGAGGGCCGGGAGATACGCAGTATTTT. This codes for CASSLTLAGGPGDTQYF.

The V call is TRBV5-1, the J call TRBJ1-4; weak D call: TRBD1 (6 bases). V lost 0 bases and J lost 8, with 11 bases in between. Germline loops: CDR1 SGHRS, CDR2 YFSETQ. This CDR3 region has 14 residues. The CDR3 region is CASSLGGLREKLFF. In nucleotides, the CDR3 is TGCGCCAGCAGCTTGGGGGGGCTAAGGGAAAAACTGTTTTTT.

The CDR3 DNA is TGTGCCAGCAGCCTTAGGGGGGGGGAGGAGCAGTACTTC. Its protein product is CASSLRGGEEQYF. The chain is built from TRBV7-2 and TRBJ2-7; maybe TRBD2 (7 bases). The CDR3 consists of 13 residues. Germline lookup yields CDR1 SGHTA and CDR2 FQGNSA. The V gene lost 5 bases and the J gene lost 7 bases, with 15 bases spanning the gap.

The V gene is TRBV7-9, the J gene TRBJ2-2; 7 bases are a match to TRBD2. V lost 5 bases and J lost 4; bases outside the gene matches: 13. Germline V gene sequence: CDR1 SEHNR, CDR2 FQNEAQ (reference sequence). The CDR3 sequence is 17 residues long. This CDR3 reads CASSLGPGGTGTGELFF. CDR3 DNA sequence: TGTGCCAGCAGCCTAGGCCCCGGGGGGACGGGCACCGGGGAGCTGTTTTTT. Complete variable domain (other parts from reference TRBV7-9 and TRBJ2-2): DTGVSQNPRHKITKRGQNVTFRCDPISEHNRLYWYRQTLGQGPEFLTYFQNEAQLEKSRLLSDRFSAERPKGSFSTLEIQRTEQGDSAMYLCASSLGPGGTGTGELFFGEGSRLTVL.

The J gene is TRBJ1-4, the V gene TRBV28, with 8 bases aligning to TRBD1. This CDR3 contains 14 residues. V gave up 5 bases and J gave up 6 bases; unmatched junction bases: 5. Per the germline V gene, CDR1 is MDHEN and CDR2 is SYDVKM. The CDR3 DNA sequence: TGTGCCAGCAGTCGGACAGGGCACGATGAAAAACTGTTTTTT. This codes for CASSRTGHDEKLFF.

The chain links TRBV30 to TRBJ1-1, with D possibly matching TRBD1 (5 bases). The CDR3 is 19 residues long. V lost 0 bases and J lost 0, with 23 bases in between. Germline V CDR1 and CDR2: GTSNPN, SVGIG (reference sequence). In nucleotides, the CDR3 is TGTGCCTGGAGTGTCGGGGGAACGGGGCGCGAGGGAATGAACACTGAAGCTTTCTTT. Translation: CAWSVGGTGREGMNTEAFF.

The rearrangement joins TRBV28 to TRBJ2-1; D is perhaps TRBD2 (5 bases). Trimming removed 11 bases from V and 3 bases from J, with 8 bases in between. There are 11 residues in the CDR3. Looked up from germline, CDR1 is MDHEN and CDR2 is SYDVKM. The CDR3 bases are TGTGCCTCCGGGGACTACAATGAGCAGTTCTTC. It codes for CASGDYNEQFF.

The chain recombines TRBV19 with TRBJ1-6; D possibly corresponds to TRBD1 (6 bases). This CDR3 has 13 residues. Between the trimmed V and J ends, which lost 6 bases and 7 bases, there was a span of 10 bases. CDR1 is LNHDA and CDR2 is SQIVND in the germline V gene (reference sequence). CDR3 sequence: CASSRTENSPLHF. DNA for the CDR3: TGTGCCAGTAGCCGGACAGAGAATTCACCCCTCCACTTT.

V usage is TRBV7-2 and J usage is TRBJ2-5, with 11 positions matching TRBD1. The CDR3 is 17 amino acids. Germline V gene data show CDR1 as SGHTA and CDR2 as FQGNSA. V lost 4 bases, J lost 5 bases, and 12 bases stayed unmatched. The CDR3 region is CASSSDPRDRGDETQYF. Here the CDR3 DNA reads TGTGCCAGCAGCTCCGATCCCCGGGACAGGGGGGATGAGACCCAGTACTTC.

The V call is TRBV7-9, the J call TRBJ2-1; maybe TRBD1 (5 bases). The CDR3 extends over 17 amino acids. Trimming pared 1 base from V and 2 bases from J, leaving 15 bases between. In germline, CDR1 is SEHNR, CDR2 FQNEAQ (reference sequence). The CDR3 region has the DNA TGTGCCAGCAGCTTAGGCAGGGCCGGGTCGGCCTACAATGAGCAGTTCTTC. Translated: CASSLGRAGSAYNEQFF. The whole variable domain, filled in from reference TRBV7-9 and TRBJ2-1, reads DTGVSQNPRHKITKRGQNVTFRCDPISEHNRLYWYRQTLGQGPEFLTYFQNEAQLEKSRLLSDRFSAERPKGSFSTLEIQRTEQGDSAMYLCASSLGRAGSAYNEQFFGPGTRLTVL.

This clone came up once. The rearrangement joins TRBV7-8 to TRBJ1-6; the match to TRBD1 covers 9 bases. The trim removed 7 bases at V and 9 bases at J, leaving 13 bases unmatched. The length of the CDR3 is 16 residues. Germline lookup yields CDR1 SGHVS and CDR2 FQNEAQ. The CDR3 coding sequence is TGTGCCAGCACCAACATCGCCGGGACAGGGCTTTCACCCCTCCACTTT. This translates into CASTNIAGTGLSPLHF. Using reference TRBV7-8 and TRBJ1-6 for the parts outside the CDR3, the full variable domain is GAGVSQSPRYKVAKRGQDVALRCDPISGHVSLFWYQQALGQGPEFLTYFQNEAQLDKSGLPSDRFFAERPEGSVSTLKIQRTQQEDSAVYLCASTNIAGTGLSPLHFGNGTRLTVT.

The gene calls are TRBV19 and TRBJ1-5, with D uncertain. This CDR3 comprises 15 residues. CDR1 and CDR2 (germline): LNHDA, SQIVND (reference sequence). The V end lost 3 bases, the J end lost 3 bases, and 12 bases lay between the germline ends. In DNA form, the CDR3 reads TGTGCCAGTAGTATTATCTGGAGTCCCAATCAGCCCCAGCATTTT. It encodes CASSIIWSPNQPQHF.

The V call is TRBV7-3, the J call TRBJ1-5; D gene uncertain. The CDR3 sequence is 13 residues long. V was cut by 5 bases and J by 6 bases, with 11 bases left in between. The germline gives CDR1 SGHTA, CDR2 FQGTGA. In DNA, the CDR3 is TGTGCCAGCAGCGCGTGGGAGGGTCAGCCCCAGCATTTT. This codes for CASSAWEGQPQHF. Combining the CDR3 with reference TRBV7-3 and TRBJ1-5 gives the whole variable domain GAGVSQTPSNKVTEKGKYVELRCDPISGHTALYWYRQSLGQGPEFLIYFQGTGAADDSGLPNDRFFAVRPEGSVSTLKIQRTERGDSAVYLCASSAWEGQPQHFGDGTRLSIL.

CDR3 coding DNA: TGCGCCAGCAGCTTGCGGGACAGGGGGTCCTATAATTCACCCCTCCACTTT. As protein: CASSLRDRGSYNSPLHF. The V gene is TRBV5-1, the J gene TRBJ1-6; 11 nucleotides agree with TRBD1. This CDR3 is 17 amino acids long. The ends lost 1 base at V and 1 base at J; junction bases unmatched: 1. Germline CDR1 reads SGHRS; CDR2 reads YFSETQ.